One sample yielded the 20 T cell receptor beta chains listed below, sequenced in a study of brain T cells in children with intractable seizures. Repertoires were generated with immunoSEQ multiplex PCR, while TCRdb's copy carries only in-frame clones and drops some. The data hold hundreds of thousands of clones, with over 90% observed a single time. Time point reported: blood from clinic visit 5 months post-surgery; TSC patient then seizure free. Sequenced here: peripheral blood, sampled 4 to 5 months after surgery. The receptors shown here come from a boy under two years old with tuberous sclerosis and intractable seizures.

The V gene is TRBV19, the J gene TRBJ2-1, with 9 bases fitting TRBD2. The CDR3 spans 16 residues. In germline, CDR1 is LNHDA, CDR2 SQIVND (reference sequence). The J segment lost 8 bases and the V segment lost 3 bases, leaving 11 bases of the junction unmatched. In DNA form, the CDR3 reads TGTGCCAGTAGTATTGGGGCGCGGGGGGGCCAGTATGAGCAGTTCTTC. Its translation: CASSIGARGGQYEQFF.

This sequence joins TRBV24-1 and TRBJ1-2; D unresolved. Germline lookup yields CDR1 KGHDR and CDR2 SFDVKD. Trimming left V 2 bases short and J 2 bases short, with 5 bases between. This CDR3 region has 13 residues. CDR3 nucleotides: TGTGCCACCAGTGATTGGCTGAACTATGGCTACACCTTC. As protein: CATSDWLNYGYTF.

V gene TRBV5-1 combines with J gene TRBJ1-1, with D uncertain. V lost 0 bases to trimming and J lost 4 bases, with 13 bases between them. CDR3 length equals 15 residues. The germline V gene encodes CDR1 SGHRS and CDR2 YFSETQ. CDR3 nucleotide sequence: TGCGCCAGCAGCTTGGGAGTCAAGGGTACCACTGAAGCTTTCTTT. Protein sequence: CASSLGVKGTTEAFF.

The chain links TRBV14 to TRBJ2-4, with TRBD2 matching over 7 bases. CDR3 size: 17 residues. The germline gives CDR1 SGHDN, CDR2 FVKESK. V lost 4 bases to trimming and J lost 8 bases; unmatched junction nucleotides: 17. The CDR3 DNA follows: TGTGCCAGCAGCCTAAGTCGGATGGGCGGGAGATGGGACATTCAGTACTTC. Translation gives CASSLSRMGGRWDIQYF. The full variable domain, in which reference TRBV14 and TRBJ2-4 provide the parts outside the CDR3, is EAGVTQFPSHSVIEKGQTVTLRCDPISGHDNLYWYRRVMGKEIKFLLHFVKESKQDESGMPNNRFLAERTGGTYSTLKVQPAELEDSGVYFCASSLSRMGGRWDIQYFGAGTRLSVL.

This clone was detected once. This CDR3 reads CSASVGSDTQYF. In DNA, the CDR3 is TGCAGTGCTAGTGTCGGATCAGATACGCAGTATTTT. The chain joins TRBV20-1 to TRBJ2-3; D unresolved. The ends were cut back, 3 bases at V and 4 bases at J, with 8 bases in the middle. The CDR3 is 12 residues long. Germline CDR1 and CDR2: DFQATT and SNEGSKA (reference sequence).

CDR3 region: CSVVTGTGSEKLFF. DNA of the CDR3: TGCAGCGTAGTTACCGGGACAGGGAGTGAAAAACTGTTTTTT. The V call is TRBV29-1, the J call TRBJ1-4; the match to TRBD1 covers 9 bases. V lost 6 bases to trimming and J lost 7 bases; unmatched junction nucleotides: 9. CDR3 length: 14 amino acids. CDR1 SQVTM and CDR2 ANQGSEA come from the germline V gene.

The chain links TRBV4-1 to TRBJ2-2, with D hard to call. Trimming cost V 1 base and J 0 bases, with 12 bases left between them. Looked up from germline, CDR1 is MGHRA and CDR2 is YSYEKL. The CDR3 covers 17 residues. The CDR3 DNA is TGCGCCAGCAGCCAAGGTGTAGCCTACTCGAACACCGGGGAGCTGTTTTTT. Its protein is CASSQGVAYSNTGELFF.

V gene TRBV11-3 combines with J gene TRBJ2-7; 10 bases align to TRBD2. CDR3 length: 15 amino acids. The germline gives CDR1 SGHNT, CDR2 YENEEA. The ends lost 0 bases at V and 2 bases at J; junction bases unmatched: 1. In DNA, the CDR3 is TGTGCCAGCAGCTTAGACAGCGGGAGGGCCTACGAGCAGTACTTC. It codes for CASSLDSGRAYEQYF.

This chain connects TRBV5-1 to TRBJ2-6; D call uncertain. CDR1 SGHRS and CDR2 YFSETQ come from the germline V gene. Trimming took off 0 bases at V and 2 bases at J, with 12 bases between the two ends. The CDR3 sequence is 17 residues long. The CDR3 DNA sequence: TGCGCCAGCAGCTTGGATCCCGACCCTCCTGGGGCCAACGTCCTGACTTTC. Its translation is CASSLDPDPPGANVLTF.

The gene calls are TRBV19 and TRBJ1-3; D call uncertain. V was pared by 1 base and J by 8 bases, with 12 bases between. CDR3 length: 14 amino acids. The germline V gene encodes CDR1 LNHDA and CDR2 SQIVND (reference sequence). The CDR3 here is CASSIGPLGYTIYF. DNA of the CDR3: TGTGCCAGTAGTATAGGGCCCCTAGGGTACACCATATATTTT.

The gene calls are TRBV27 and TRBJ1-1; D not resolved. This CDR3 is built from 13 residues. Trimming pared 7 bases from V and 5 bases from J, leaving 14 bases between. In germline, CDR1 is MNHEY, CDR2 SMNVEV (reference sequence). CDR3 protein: CASNYERTTEAFF. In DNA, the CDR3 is TGTGCCAGCAATTACGAGAGGACGACTGAAGCTTTCTTT.

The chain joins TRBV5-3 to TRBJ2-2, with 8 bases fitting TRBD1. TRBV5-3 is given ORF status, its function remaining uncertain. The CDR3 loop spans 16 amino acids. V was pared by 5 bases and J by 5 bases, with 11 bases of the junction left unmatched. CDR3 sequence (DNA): TGTGCCAGAAGTAAGACAGGGGAGCGTGAGACCGGGGAGCTGTTTTTT. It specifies CARSKTGERETGELFF.

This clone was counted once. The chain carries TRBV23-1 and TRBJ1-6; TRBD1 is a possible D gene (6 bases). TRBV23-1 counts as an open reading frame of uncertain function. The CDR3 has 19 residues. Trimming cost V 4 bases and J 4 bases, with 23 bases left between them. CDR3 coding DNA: TGCGCCAGCAGTCGACCCTACTATGACAGGTCGATTTATAATTCACCCCTCCACTTT. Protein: CASSRPYYDRSIYNSPLHF.

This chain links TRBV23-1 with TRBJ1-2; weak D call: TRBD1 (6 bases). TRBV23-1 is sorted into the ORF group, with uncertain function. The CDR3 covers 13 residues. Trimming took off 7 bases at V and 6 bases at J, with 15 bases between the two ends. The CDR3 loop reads CASTFRQADGYTF. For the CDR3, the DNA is TGCGCCAGCACCTTCCGACAGGCCGATGGCTACACCTTC.

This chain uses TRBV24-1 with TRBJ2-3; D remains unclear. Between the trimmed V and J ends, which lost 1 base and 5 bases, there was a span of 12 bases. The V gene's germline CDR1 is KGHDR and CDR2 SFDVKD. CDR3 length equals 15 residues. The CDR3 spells CATSDFDLSRDTQYF. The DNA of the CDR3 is TGTGCCACCAGTGATTTCGACTTGTCGAGAGATACGCAGTATTTT.

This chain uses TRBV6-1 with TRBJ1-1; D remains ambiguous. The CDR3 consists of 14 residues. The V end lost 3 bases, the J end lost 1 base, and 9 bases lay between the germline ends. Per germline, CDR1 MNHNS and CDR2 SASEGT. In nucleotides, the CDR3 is TGTGCCAGCAGTGACAGGTCCTCGAACACTGAAGCTTTCTTT. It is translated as CASSDRSSNTEAFF.

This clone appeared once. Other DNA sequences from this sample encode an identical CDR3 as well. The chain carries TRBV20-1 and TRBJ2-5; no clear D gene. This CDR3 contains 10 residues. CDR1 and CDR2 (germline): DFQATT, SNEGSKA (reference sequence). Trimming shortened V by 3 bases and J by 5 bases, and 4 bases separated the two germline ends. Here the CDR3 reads CSARVETQYF. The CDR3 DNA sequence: TGCAGTGCTAGGGTTGAGACCCAGTACTTC.

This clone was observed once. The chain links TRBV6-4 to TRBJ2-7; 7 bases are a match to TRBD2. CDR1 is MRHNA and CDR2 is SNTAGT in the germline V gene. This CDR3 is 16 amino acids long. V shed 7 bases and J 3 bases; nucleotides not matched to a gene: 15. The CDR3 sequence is CASNLTHKRDDYEQYF. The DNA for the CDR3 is TGTGCCAGCAACCTTACCCACAAGCGGGATGACTACGAGCAGTACTTC.

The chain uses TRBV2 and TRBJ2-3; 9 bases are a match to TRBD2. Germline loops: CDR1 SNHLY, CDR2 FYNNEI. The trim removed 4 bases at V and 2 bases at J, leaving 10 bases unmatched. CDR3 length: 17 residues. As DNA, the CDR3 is TGTGCCAGCAGTGTACGCGGGGGGGCGGGAACCACAGATACGCAGTATTTT. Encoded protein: CASSVRGGAGTTDTQYF.

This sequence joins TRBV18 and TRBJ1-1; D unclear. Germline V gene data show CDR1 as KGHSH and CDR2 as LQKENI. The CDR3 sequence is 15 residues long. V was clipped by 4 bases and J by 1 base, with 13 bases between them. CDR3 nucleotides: TGTGCCAGCTCACGAGGAACGAACGGGAACACTGAAGCTTTCTTT. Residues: CASSRGTNGNTEAFF.